What follows are 2 T cell receptor beta chains derived from one specimen sequenced in a study of cytomegalovirus exposure and HLA in healthy donors. The PCR ran on 60 Vbeta and 13 Jbeta primers. Libraries were prepared by immunoSEQ multiplex PCR; TCRdb keeps only in-frame clonotypes and omits some of them. This table has 150,000 to 200,000 clones, around 81% appearing once. The sequenced material came from PBMCs. The receptors shown here come from a man aged 30 to 39 in good health and CMV-seronegative.

This clone was counted only a few times. V is TRBV15 and J is TRBJ2-1; TRBD2 matches at 11 bases. Germline V gene data show CDR1 as LNHNV and CDR2 as YYDKDF (reference sequence). The CDR3 length is 16 residues. The V and J ends lost 0 bases and 6 bases, in that order; junction bases with no gene match: 4. CDR3 amino acids: CATSRDRLAGGNEQFF. In nucleotides, the CDR3 is TGTGCCACCAGCAGAGATCGTCTAGCGGGAGGCAATGAGCAGTTCTTC. Drawing the rest from reference TRBV15 and TRBJ2-1, the complete variable domain is DAMVIQNPRYQVTQFGKPVTLSCSQTLNHNVMYWYQQKSSQAPKLLFHYYDKDFNNEADTPDNFQSRRPNTSFCFLDIRSPGLGDTAMYLCATSRDRLAGGNEQFFGPGTRLTVL.

This clone was detected a few times. The V and J genes are TRBV7-6 and TRBJ2-1; possibly TRBD2 for D (6 bases). V was cut by 5 bases and J by 0 bases, with 17 bases left in between. CDR1 is SGHVS and CDR2 is FNYEAQ in the germline V gene. This CDR3 comprises 17 residues. The CDR3 spells CASSPELAWSSYNEQFF. The CDR3 region has the DNA TGTGCCAGCAGCCCCGAGCTAGCGTGGAGCTCCTACAATGAGCAGTTCTTC.